This record looks at one T cell receptor beta chain sequence and its context. CDR3 length: 14 amino acids. Trimming left V 5 bases short and J 4 bases short, with 14 bases between. Germline V gene lookup returns CDR1 SGHTA and CDR2 FQGNSA. This specimen belongs to a study of blood T cell repertoires in COVID-19. For the study at large: Acute and convalescent COVID-19 samples came from the United States, Italy and Spain. Sample material is recorded as cDNA or gDNA derived from T cells, B-cell-depleted T cells, or PBMCs.

Original processing methods: Cell counts per sample came from amplifying reference gene primers. Produced via immunoSEQ multiplex PCR; TCRdb's table is partial and in-frame only. That table is the source of V, J and clone size, and D and trimming were worked out from the DNA. The data hold approximately 200,000 clones, with about four fifths observed a single time. The chain joins TRBV7-2 to TRBJ1-2, with D perhaps matching TRBD1 (6 bases). Material: peripheral blood. The TCR sequence derives from a woman in her sixties with acute or convalescent COVID-19. The CDR3, as DNA: TGTGCCAGCAGCCCCCGGGACAAGGTCTATGGCTACACCTTC. Residues: CASSPRDKVYGYTF.